This TCR beta chain was documented in a study of human T cells and chemical hapten exposure. As for the study in general: Predominantly women, the patients had alopecia areata, totalis or universalis.

The time point is: pre-sensitization, week 0. Treatment of the sample: therapeutic diphenylcyclopropenone sensitization with weekly scalp DPC. Blood draws preceded each patch test application. TCRdb re-called the RACE reads through MiXCR, storing one row per CDR3 protein. The top ten hold just over 2.5% of the sample, which has roughly 81,000 distinct CDR3 sequences, around 8.8% seen once. V lost 4 bases to trimming and J lost 2 bases; unmatched junction nucleotides: 9. The germline CDR1 and CDR2 sequences are DFQATT and SNEGSKA (reference sequence). The CDR3 covers 15 residues. The sequenced sample was whole blood, obtained in connection with sensitization to the hapten diphenylcyclopropenone (DPC). The origin of this receptor is a man aged 40-50 years with alopecia areata. Some clones in this sample may be carry-over from other donors' samples. The rearrangement links TRBV20-1 to TRBJ2-5; TRBD1 agrees at 8 bases. The DNA for the CDR3 is TGCAGTGCTACTGCAGGGGGCTATCAGCAAGAGACCCAGTACTTC. Amino acid sequence: CSATAGGYQQETQYF.